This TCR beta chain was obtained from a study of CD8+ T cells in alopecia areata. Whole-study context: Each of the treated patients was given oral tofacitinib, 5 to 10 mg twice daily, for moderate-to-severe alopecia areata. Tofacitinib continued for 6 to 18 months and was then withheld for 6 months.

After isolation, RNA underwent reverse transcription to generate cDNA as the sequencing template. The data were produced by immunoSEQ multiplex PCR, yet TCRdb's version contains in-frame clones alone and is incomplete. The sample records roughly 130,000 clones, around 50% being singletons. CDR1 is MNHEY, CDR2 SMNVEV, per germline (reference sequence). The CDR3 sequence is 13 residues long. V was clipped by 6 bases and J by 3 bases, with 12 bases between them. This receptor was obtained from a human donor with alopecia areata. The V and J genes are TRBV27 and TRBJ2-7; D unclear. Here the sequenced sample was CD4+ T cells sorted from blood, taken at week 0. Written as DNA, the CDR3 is TGTGCCAGCAGGCGAGGACCCTACTACGAGCAGTACTTC. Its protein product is CASRRGPYYEQYF.